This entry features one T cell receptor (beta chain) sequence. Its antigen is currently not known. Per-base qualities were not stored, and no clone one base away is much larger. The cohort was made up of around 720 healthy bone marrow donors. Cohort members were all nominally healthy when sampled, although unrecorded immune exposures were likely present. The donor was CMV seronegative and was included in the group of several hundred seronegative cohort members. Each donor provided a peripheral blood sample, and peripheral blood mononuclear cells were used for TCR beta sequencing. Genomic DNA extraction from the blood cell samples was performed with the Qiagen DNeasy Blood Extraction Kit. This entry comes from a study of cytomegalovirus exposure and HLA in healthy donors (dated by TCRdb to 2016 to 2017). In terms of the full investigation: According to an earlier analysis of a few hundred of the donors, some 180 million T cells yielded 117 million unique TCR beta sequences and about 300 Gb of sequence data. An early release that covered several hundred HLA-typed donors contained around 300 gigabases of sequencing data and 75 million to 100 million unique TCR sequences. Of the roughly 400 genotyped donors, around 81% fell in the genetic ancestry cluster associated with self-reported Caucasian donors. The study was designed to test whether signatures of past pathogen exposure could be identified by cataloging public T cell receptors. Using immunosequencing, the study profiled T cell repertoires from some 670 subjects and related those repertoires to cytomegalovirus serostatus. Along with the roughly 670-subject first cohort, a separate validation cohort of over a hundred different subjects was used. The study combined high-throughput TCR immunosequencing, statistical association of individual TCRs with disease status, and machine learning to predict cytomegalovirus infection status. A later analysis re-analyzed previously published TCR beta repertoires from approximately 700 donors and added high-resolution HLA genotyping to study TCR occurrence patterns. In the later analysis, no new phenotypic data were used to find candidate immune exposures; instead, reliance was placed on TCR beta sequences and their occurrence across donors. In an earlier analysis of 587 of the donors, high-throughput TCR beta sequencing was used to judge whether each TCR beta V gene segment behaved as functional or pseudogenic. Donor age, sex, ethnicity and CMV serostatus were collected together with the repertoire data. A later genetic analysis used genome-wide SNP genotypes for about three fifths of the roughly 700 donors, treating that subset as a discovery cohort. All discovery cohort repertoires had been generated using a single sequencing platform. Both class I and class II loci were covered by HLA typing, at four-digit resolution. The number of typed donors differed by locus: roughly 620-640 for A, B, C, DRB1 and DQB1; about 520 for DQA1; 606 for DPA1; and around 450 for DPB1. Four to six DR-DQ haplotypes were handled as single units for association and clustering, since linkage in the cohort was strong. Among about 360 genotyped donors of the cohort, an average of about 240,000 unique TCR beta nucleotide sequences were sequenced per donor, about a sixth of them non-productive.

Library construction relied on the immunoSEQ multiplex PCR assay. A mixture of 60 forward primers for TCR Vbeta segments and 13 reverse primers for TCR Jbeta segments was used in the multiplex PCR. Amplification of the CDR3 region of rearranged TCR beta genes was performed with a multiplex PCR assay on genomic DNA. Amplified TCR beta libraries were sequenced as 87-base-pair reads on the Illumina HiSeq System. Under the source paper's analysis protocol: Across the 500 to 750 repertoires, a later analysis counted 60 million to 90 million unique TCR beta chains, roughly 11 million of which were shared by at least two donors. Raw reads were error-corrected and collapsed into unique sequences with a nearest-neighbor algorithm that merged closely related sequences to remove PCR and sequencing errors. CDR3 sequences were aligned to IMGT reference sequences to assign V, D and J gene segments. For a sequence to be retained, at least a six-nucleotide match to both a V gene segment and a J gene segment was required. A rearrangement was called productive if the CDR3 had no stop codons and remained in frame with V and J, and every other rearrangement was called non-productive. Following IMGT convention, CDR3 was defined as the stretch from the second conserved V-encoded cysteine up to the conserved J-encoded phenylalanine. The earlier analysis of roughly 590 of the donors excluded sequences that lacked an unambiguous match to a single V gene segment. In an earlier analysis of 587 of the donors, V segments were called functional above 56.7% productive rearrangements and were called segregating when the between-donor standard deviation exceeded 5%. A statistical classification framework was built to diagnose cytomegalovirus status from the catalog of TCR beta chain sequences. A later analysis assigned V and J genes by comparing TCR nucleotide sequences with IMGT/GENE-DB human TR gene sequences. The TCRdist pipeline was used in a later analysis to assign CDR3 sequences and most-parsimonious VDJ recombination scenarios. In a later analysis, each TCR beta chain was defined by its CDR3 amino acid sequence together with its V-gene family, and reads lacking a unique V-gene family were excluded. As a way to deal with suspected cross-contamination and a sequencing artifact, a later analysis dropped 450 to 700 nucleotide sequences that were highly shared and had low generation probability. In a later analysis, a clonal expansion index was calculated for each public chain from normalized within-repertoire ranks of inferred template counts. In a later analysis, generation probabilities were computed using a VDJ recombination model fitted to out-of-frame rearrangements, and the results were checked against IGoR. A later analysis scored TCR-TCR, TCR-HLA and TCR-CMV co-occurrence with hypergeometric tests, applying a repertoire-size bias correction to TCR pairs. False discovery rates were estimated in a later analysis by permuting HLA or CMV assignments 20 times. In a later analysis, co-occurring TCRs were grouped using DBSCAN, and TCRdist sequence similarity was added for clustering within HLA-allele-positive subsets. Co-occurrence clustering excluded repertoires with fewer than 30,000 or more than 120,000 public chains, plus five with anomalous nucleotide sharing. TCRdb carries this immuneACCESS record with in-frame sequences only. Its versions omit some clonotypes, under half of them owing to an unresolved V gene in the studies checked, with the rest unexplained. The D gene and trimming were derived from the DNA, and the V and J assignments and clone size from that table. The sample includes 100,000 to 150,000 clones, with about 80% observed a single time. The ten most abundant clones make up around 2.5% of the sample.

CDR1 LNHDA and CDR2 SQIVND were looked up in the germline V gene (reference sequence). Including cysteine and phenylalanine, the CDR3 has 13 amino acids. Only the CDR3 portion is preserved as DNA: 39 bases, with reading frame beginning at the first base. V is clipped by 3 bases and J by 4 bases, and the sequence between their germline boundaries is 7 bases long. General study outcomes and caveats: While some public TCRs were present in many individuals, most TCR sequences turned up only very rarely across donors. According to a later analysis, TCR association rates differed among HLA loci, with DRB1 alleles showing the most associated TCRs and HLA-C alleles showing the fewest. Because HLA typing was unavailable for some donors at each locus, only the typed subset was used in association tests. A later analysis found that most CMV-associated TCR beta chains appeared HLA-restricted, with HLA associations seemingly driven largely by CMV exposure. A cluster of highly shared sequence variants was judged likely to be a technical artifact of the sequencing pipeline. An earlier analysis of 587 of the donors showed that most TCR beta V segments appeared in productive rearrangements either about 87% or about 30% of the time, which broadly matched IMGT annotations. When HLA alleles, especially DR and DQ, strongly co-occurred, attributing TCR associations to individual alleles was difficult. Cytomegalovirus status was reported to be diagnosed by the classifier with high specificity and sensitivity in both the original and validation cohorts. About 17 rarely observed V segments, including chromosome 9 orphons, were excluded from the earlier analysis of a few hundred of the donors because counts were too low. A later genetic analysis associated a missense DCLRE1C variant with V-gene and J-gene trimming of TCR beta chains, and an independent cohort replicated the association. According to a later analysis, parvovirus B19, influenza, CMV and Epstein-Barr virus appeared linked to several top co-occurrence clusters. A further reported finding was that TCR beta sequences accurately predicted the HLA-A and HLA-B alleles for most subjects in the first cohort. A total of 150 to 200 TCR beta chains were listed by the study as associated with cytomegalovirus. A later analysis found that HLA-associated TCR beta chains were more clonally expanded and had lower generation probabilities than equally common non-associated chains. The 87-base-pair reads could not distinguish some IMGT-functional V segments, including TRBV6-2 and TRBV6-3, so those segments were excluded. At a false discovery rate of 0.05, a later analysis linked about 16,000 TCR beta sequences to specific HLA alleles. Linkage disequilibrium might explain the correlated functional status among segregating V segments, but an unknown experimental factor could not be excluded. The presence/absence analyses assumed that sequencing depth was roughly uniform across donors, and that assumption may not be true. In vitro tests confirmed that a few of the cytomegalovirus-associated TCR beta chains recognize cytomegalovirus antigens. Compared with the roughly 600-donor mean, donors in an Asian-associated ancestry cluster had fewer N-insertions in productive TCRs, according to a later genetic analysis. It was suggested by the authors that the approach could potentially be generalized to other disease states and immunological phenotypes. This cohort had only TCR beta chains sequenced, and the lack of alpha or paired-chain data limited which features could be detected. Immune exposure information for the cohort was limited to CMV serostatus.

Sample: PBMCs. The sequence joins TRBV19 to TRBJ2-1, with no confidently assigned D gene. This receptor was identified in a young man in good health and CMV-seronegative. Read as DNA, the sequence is TGTGCCAGTAGTATGAACCAGTACAATGAGCAGTTCTTC. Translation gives CASSMNQYNEQFF.